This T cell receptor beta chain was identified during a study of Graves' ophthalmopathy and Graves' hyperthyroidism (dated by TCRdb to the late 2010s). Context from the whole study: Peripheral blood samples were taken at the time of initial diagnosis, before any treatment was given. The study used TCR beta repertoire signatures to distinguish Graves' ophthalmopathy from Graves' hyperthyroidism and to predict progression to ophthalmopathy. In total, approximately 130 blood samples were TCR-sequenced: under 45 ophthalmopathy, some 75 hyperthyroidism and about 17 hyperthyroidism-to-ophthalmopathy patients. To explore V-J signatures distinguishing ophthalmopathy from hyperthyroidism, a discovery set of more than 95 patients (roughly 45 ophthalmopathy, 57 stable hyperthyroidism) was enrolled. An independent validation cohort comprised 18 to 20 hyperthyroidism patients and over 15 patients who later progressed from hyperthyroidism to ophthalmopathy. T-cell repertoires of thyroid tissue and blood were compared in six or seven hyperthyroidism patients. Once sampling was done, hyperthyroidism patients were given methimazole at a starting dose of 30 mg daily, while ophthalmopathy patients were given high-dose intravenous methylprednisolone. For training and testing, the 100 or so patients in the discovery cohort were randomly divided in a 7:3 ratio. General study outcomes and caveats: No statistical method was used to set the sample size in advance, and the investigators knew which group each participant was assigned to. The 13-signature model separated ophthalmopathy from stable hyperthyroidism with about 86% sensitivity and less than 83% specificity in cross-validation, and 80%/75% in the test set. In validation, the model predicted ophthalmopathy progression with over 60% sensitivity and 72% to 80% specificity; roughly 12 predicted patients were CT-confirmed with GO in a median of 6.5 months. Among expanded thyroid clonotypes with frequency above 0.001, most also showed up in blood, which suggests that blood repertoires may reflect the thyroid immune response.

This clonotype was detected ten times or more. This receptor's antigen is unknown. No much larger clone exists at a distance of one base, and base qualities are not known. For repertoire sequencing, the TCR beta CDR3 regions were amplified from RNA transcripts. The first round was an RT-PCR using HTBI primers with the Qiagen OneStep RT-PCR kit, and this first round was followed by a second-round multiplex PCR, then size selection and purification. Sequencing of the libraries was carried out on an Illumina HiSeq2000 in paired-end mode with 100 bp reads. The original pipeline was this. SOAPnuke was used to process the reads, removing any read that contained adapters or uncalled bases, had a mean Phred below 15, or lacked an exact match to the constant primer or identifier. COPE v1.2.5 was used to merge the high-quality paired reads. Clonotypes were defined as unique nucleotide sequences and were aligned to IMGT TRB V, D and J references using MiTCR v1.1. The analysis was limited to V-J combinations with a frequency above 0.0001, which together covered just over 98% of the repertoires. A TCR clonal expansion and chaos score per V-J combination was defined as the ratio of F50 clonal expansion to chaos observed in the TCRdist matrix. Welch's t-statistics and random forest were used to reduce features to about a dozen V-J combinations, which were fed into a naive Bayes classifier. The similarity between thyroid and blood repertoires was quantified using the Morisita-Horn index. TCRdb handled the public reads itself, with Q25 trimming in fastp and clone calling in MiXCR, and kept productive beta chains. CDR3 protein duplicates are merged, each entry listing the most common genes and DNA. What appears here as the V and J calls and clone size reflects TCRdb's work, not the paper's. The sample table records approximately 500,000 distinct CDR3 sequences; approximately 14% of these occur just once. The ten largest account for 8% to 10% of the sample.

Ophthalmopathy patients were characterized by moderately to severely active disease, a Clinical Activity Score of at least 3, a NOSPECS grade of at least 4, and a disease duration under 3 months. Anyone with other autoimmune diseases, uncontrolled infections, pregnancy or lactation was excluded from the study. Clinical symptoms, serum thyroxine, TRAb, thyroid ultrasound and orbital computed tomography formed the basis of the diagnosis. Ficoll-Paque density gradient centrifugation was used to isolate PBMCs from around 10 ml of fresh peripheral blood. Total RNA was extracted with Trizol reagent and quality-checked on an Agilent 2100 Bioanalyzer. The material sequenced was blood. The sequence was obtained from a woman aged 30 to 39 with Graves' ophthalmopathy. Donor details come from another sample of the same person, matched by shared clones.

The DNA sequence reads TGTGCCAGCAGTTTAAGGACGGGGCACACTGAAGCTTTCTTT. Its protein is CASSLRTGHTEAFF. The V and J segments used are TRBV12-3 or TRBV12-4 and TRBJ1-1, with a tentative D gene TRBD1 over 5 matching bases. The CDR3 numbers 14 residues from cysteine through phenylalanine. Just CDR3 DNA is preserved here, 42 bases in frame from base 1. Relative to germline, V is 2 bases shorter and J is 3 bases shorter, with 10 bases between their ends.